Listed below are T cell receptor beta chains from one sample, sequenced in a study of identical twins. TCRdb redid the calling of the 5' RACE reads with MiXCR, one entry per CDR3 protein. The sample includes nearly 250,000 distinct CDR3 sequences, roughly 7% of them seen just once. A further study also used this sample, focusing on yellow fever vaccine responses in identical twins.

Input material: memory (CD45RO+) T cells sorted from blood. Every receptor here comes from a woman aged 18-29 years in good health. CDR3s include the opening cysteine and the closing phenylalanine or tryptophan. The D gene is left open where the match is weak. Some rows have no size entry. The others give once, few or many, or a class for an expanded clone.

D gene	V gene	clone size	J gene	CDR3 DNA	CDR3 protein
.	TRBV10-3	.	TRBJ1-5	TGTGCCATCAGTGAGTCCGATATTCAGCCCCAGCATTTT	CAISESDIQPQHF
.	TRBV7-9	.	TRBJ1-2	TGTGCCAGCAGCCGCCAAGGGGGGGCAAACTATGGCTACACCTTC	CASSRQGGANYGYTF
TRBD2	TRBV7-6	many	TRBJ2-1	TGTGCCAGCAGCTTAGGGGCTAGCGGGATAGTTGTCAATGAGCAGTTCTTC	CASSLGASGIVVNEQFF
TRBD1	TRBV5-1	many	TRBJ2-2	TGCGCCAGCAGCCGCGTACAGGGGAAAGGGCAGGAGCTGTTTTTT	CASSRVQGKGQELFF
.	TRBV6-1	.	TRBJ1-5	TGTGCCAGCAGTGAATTGCGGGGCCACAGCAATCAGCCCCAGCATTTT	CASSELRGHSNQPQHF
.	TRBV5-6	few	TRBJ2-5	TGTGCCAGCAGCTTTGACCAGACCCAGTACTTC	CASSFDQTQYF
.	TRBV6-1	many	TRBJ2-2	TGTGCCACCAAGGGGTCGGCGAACACCGGGGAGCTGTTTTTT	CATKGSANTGELFF
TRBD2	TRBV12-3/TRBV12-4	.	TRBJ2-3	TGTGCCTGCAGTCTGACTAGCGGGGGGCTATCTAGCACAGATACGCAGTATTTT	CACSLTSGGLSSTDTQYF
.	TRBV6-2/TRBV6-3	few	TRBJ1-5	TGTGCCAGCAGTTTCCGACCAACGACGGGTTGGCAGCCCCAGCATTTT	CASSFRPTTGWQPQHF
TRBD2	TRBV7-3	few	TRBJ2-1	TGTGCCAGCAGCCCAACTGGAGGGGGACTAGCGGCCAATGAGCAGTTCTTC	CASSPTGGGLAANEQFF
.	TRBV7-9	many	TRBJ2-2	TGTGCCAGCAGCTTTAACGGGCCCGGGGAGCTGTTTTTT	CASSFNGPGELFF
TRBD2	TRBV4-2	few	TRBJ2-1	TGTGCCAGCAGCCAAGATTTGGCTAGCGGCTACAATGAGCAGTTCTTC	CASSQDLASGYNEQFF
.	TRBV11-2	.	TRBJ2-7	TGTGCCAGCAGCACACCGACAGGGTTCTGGAGCGGGTCCCCCTACGAGCAGTACTTC	CASSTPTGFWSGSPYEQYF
TRBD2	TRBV19	few	TRBJ2-1	TGTGCCAGTACCCGAGATCCTGGGACTAGCGGAAACAATGAGCAGTTCTTC	CASTRDPGTSGNNEQFF
.	TRBV7-6	.	TRBJ2-5	TGTGCCAGCAGCCCCGGGTCCGTCGGGACTCAAGAGACCCAGTACTTC	CASSPGSVGTQETQYF
TRBD1	TRBV2	few	TRBJ2-1	TGTGCCAGCAGCGGACAGGGGGTAAATGAGCAGTTCTTC	CASSGQGVNEQFF
.	TRBV20-1	few	TRBJ1-2	TGCAGTGCTGTTGGGACGGCCTCTAACTATGGCTACACCTTC	CSAVGTASNYGYTF
.	TRBV20-1	many	TRBJ2-1	TGCAGGGGTCAGGGATCCTACAATGAGCAGTTCTTC	CRGQGSYNEQFF
.	TRBV5-1	many	TRBJ1-6	TGCGCCAGCAGCTTGGTCAGGGGAGGTAATTCACCCCTCCACTTT	CASSLVRGGNSPLHF
.	TRBV5-6	many	TRBJ2-2	TGTGCCAGCAGCTTGGAGTGGAGGGATTCGAACACCGGGGAGCTGTTTTTT	CASSLEWRDSNTGELFF
TRBD1	TRBV3-1	.	TRBJ2-4	TGTGCCAGCAGCCAAGGGACAGGGTTCCACATTCAGTACTTC	CASSQGTGFHIQYF
TRBD1	TRBV24-1	many	TRBJ2-1	TGTGCCACCAGTGAATCCGGGACAGGGGGCACTGAGCAGTTCTTC	CATSESGTGGTEQFF
.	TRBV20-1	many	TRBJ1-1	TGCAGTGCTGCCTCCGGGGGTGATACTGAAGCTTTCTTT	CSAASGGDTEAFF
.	TRBV2	few	TRBJ2-3	TGTGCCAGCAGTCCCCAATCGCGGGATACGCAGTATTTT	CASSPQSRDTQYF
.	TRBV20-1	.	TRBJ1-4	TGCAGTGCCCCCTGGCAGGACGGGAGTGAAAAACTGTTTTTT	CSAPWQDGSEKLFF
TRBD1	TRBV20-1	few	TRBJ2-6	TGCAGTGCTAGACTGACAGGGTTTGGGGCCAACGTCCTGACTTTC	CSARLTGFGANVLTF
TRBD2	TRBV24-1	few	TRBJ2-3	TGTGCCACCAGTGACCCCGGACTAGCGGGACGCACAGATACGCAGTATTTT	CATSDPGLAGRTDTQYF
TRBD2	TRBV20-1	few	TRBJ2-1	TGCAGTACAGAGCGGGGGAAGGTCTACAATGAGCAGTTCTTC	CSTERGKVYNEQFF
TRBD2	TRBV7-8	many	TRBJ2-1	TGTGCCAGCAGCCCCCGGACTAGCGGGACGGGCAATGAGCAGTTCTTC	CASSPRTSGTGNEQFF
.	TRBV6-1	many	TRBJ1-5	TGTGCCAGCAGGGATCCTACAGGAAGCAATCAGCCCCAGCATTTT	CASRDPTGSNQPQHF
TRBD2	TRBV5-1	many	TRBJ2-3	TGCGCCAGCAGCCCTGGGACTAGCGGGAGGGGCACAGATACGCAGTATTTT	CASSPGTSGRGTDTQYF
.	TRBV5-1	few	TRBJ2-6	TGCGCCAGCAGCCCCCAGACTAGTGTCGGGGCCAACGTCCTGACTTTC	CASSPQTSVGANVLTF
TRBD1	TRBV5-1	.	TRBJ2-2	TGCGCCAGCAGCGCACAGGGGGCGCTGACCGGGGAGCTGTTTTTT	CASSAQGALTGELFF
.	TRBV7-3	few	TRBJ2-1	TGTGCCAGCAGCTTAACTGGAGCTTACAATGAGCAGTTCTTC	CASSLTGAYNEQFF
TRBD2	TRBV7-6	.	TRBJ2-1	TGTGCCAGCACCGTCGGGAGGGCCTACAATGAGCAGTTCTTC	CASTVGRAYNEQFF
.	TRBV5-1	many	TRBJ2-5	TGCGCCAGCAGACGAGCCAGCGATAAATGGGAGACCCAGTACTTC	CASRRASDKWETQYF
.	TRBV11-1	.	TRBJ2-7	TGTGCCAGCGGCGGACAGAACCCCTACGAGCAGTACTTC	CASGGQNPYEQYF
TRBD2	TRBV7-8	many	TRBJ2-3	TGTGCCAGCAGTTCTAGCGGGGGGGAGCAGTATTTT	CASSSSGGEQYF
TRBD2	TRBV7-9	few	TRBJ2-7	TGTGCCAGCAGCCCCGGGAGCGGGAGTATCTACGAGCAGTACTTC	CASSPGSGSIYEQYF
TRBD1	TRBV5-1	many	TRBJ2-2	TGCGCCAGCAGCTTGGGACAGGGGGTTGACACCGGGGAGCTGTTTTTT	CASSLGQGVDTGELFF